This T cell receptor beta chain was recorded in a study of cytomegalovirus exposure and HLA in healthy donors. The study, taken as a whole, reports: Of the V segments, some could not be distinguished, including TRBV6-2 and TRBV6-3, and were excluded.

Regarding this clone: Its antigen is unknown.

The PCR had 60 Vbeta and 13 Jbeta primers. TCRdb's copy holds only in-frame clones and misses some; the assay was immunoSEQ multiplex PCR. This table holds some 250,000 clones, 82% found once. The V end was cut by 3 bases, the J end by 3 bases, with 12 bases between. Germline-derived CDR1 and CDR2 are MGHRA and YSYEKL. The CDR3 loop spans 15 amino acids. The sample was PBMCs. The source is a woman in her forties in good health and CMV-seropositive. The chain joins TRBV4-1 to TRBJ2-4; possible D gene TRBD1, 6 bases. For the CDR3, the DNA is TGCGCCAGCAGCCAGGGGGCGAAGGGCAAAAACATTCAGTACTTC. Translation gives CASSQGAKGKNIQYF.